Listed below are T cell receptor beta chains from one sample, sequenced in a study of blood T cell repertoires in COVID-19. Data came from immunoSEQ multiplex PCR; TCRdb stores just in-frame clones and leaves some out. The sample includes over 250,000 clones, under 90% seen only once; the top ten take less than 2%. The sequencing input was PBMCs or T cells enriched from blood (not recorded which). These receptors came from a woman aged 55-70 years who had recovered from COVID-19. The CDR3 runs from the conserved cysteine through the conserved F or W. Each record gives: D gene, V gene, J gene, clone size, CDR3 protein, CDR3 DNA. A D gene is named only where the DNA matches it firmly. Clone size appears in some rows only: once, few, many, or a class for an expanded clone.

d_call: TRBD1; v_call: TRBV19; j_call: TRBJ2-1; clone_size: .; cdr3_aa: CASSVDRDREQFF; cdr3_nt: TGTGCCAGTAGTGTAGACAGGGACAGAGAGCAGTTCTTC
d_call: TRBD1; v_call: TRBV28; j_call: TRBJ1-4; clone_size: .; cdr3_aa: CASSLLRDRSPEREKLFF; cdr3_nt: TGTGCCAGCAGTTTATTACGGGACAGGTCTCCAGAGAGGGAAAAACTGTTTTTT
d_call: TRBD1; v_call: TRBV5-5; j_call: TRBJ2-5; clone_size: .; cdr3_aa: CASSLSRGETQYF; cdr3_nt: TGTGCCAGCAGCTTGTCCAGGGGGGAGACCCAGTACTTC
d_call: .; v_call: TRBV7-8; j_call: TRBJ2-4; clone_size: .; cdr3_aa: CASSLSANIQYF; cdr3_nt: TGTGCCAGCAGCTTAAGCGCGAACATTCAGTACTTC
d_call: .; v_call: TRBV19; j_call: TRBJ1-5; clone_size: .; cdr3_aa: CASSFPRQSYSNQPQHF; cdr3_nt: TGTGCCAGTAGCTTCCCTAGACAGTCCTATAGCAATCAGCCCCAGCATTTT
d_call: .; v_call: TRBV5-1; j_call: TRBJ2-3; clone_size: .; cdr3_aa: CASSLAGGTDTQYF; cdr3_nt: TGCGCCAGCAGCTTAGCGGGTGGCACAGATACGCAGTATTTT
d_call: TRBD1; v_call: TRBV19; j_call: TRBJ1-5; clone_size: .; cdr3_aa: CASSGTVGDQPQHF; cdr3_nt: TGTGCCAGTAGTGGGACAGTGGGCGATCAGCCCCAGCATTTT
d_call: TRBD1; v_call: TRBV5-6; j_call: TRBJ2-5; clone_size: .; cdr3_aa: CASSLGQGSSETQYF; cdr3_nt: TGTGCCAGCAGCTTGGGACAGGGATCATCAGAGACCCAGTACTTC
d_call: .; v_call: TRBV28; j_call: TRBJ1-2; clone_size: .; cdr3_aa: CASRPTNRVVLF; cdr3_nt: TGTGCCAGCAGACCCACTAACAGGGTGGTCCTCTTC
d_call: .; v_call: TRBV5-4; j_call: TRBJ2-3; clone_size: .; cdr3_aa: CASSSGRETTDTQYF; cdr3_nt: TGTGCCAGCAGCTCGGGGCGGGAAACCACAGATACGCAGTATTTT
d_call: TRBD2; v_call: TRBV30; j_call: TRBJ2-2; clone_size: .; cdr3_aa: CAYATGLAGGPTNTGELFF; cdr3_nt: TGTGCCTACGCCACGGGACTAGCGGGTGGACCAACGAACACCGGGGAGCTGTTTTTT
d_call: TRBD1; v_call: TRBV6-5; j_call: TRBJ2-2; clone_size: once; cdr3_aa: CASSSQGAGELFF; cdr3_nt: TGTGCCAGCAGTTCCCAGGGGGCCGGGGAGCTGTTTTTT
d_call: .; v_call: TRBV3-1/TRBV3-2; j_call: TRBJ1-3; clone_size: .; cdr3_aa: CASTPSSGNTIYF; cdr3_nt: TGTGCCAGTACCCCGAGCTCTGGAAACACCATATATTTT
d_call: TRBD2; v_call: TRBV4-2; j_call: TRBJ2-3; clone_size: .; cdr3_aa: CASSLIGTSGTDTQYF; cdr3_nt: TGTGCCAGCAGCCTAATAGGGACTAGCGGAACAGATACGCAGTATTTT
d_call: .; v_call: TRBV7-9; j_call: TRBJ1-2; clone_size: .; cdr3_aa: CASSPVVGYTF; cdr3_nt: TGTGCCAGCAGCCCTGTCGTGGGCTACACCTTC
d_call: TRBD2; v_call: TRBV2; j_call: TRBJ2-3; clone_size: .; cdr3_aa: CASRGGSDTQYF; cdr3_nt: TGTGCCAGTCGGGGGGGGTCGGATACGCAGTATTTT
d_call: .; v_call: TRBV27; j_call: TRBJ2-3; clone_size: .; cdr3_aa: CASSLWRLDTQYF; cdr3_nt: TGTGCCAGCAGTTTATGGCGGCTTGATACGCAGTATTTT
d_call: TRBD1; v_call: TRBV7-2; j_call: TRBJ1-1; clone_size: .; cdr3_aa: CASSSRSDRGGAFF; cdr3_nt: TGTGCCAGCAGCTCAAGAAGTGACAGGGGCGGAGCTTTCTTT
d_call: TRBD1; v_call: TRBV7-8; j_call: TRBJ1-1; clone_size: once; cdr3_aa: CASSPQGDWTEAFF; cdr3_nt: TGTGCCAGCAGCCCACAGGGGGATTGGACTGAAGCTTTCTTT
d_call: .; v_call: TRBV2; j_call: TRBJ1-4; clone_size: .; cdr3_aa: CASNREANEKLFF; cdr3_nt: TGTGCCAGCAATCGGGAGGCTAATGAAAAACTGTTTTTT
d_call: .; v_call: TRBV24-1; j_call: TRBJ2-7; clone_size: .; cdr3_aa: CATSDFVSREQYF; cdr3_nt: TGTGCCACCAGTGATTTCGTCTCCAGGGAGCAGTACTTC
d_call: .; v_call: TRBV18; j_call: TRBJ1-1; clone_size: .; cdr3_aa: CASSPLTGTEAFF; cdr3_nt: TGTGCCAGCTCACCACTTACCGGGACTGAAGCTTTCTTT
d_call: TRBD1; v_call: TRBV30; j_call: TRBJ1-2; clone_size: once; cdr3_aa: CAWQKPGQGIYSGYTF; cdr3_nt: TGTGCCTGGCAAAAACCGGGACAGGGGATTTATTCTGGCTACACCTTC
d_call: TRBD2; v_call: TRBV10-1; j_call: TRBJ2-7; clone_size: .; cdr3_aa: CASSESTAGAGEQYF; cdr3_nt: TGCGCCAGCAGTGAGTCCACAGCGGGAGCTGGCGAGCAGTACTTC
d_call: TRBD1; v_call: TRBV5-1; j_call: TRBJ1-2; clone_size: .; cdr3_aa: CASSLMGQNYGYTF; cdr3_nt: TGCGCCAGCAGCCTAATGGGACAGAACTATGGCTACACCTTC
d_call: TRBD2; v_call: TRBV9; j_call: TRBJ2-3; clone_size: once; cdr3_aa: CASSVVAGGSTDTQYF; cdr3_nt: TGTGCCAGCAGCGTAGTAGCGGGGGGTAGCACAGATACGCAGTATTTT